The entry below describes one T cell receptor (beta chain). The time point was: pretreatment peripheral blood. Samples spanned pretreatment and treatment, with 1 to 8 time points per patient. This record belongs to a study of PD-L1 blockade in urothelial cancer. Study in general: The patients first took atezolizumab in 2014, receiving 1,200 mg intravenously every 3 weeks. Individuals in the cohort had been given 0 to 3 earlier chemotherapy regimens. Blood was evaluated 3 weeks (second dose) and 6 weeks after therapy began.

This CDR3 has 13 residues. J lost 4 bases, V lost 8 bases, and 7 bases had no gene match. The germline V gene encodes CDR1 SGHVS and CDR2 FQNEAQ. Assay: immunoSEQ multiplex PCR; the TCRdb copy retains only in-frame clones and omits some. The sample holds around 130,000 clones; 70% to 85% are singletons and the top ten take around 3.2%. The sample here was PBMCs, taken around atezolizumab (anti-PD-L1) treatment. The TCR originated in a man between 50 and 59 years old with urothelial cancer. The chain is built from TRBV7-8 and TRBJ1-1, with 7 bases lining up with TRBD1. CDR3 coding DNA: TGTGCCAGCCTTACAGGGGATCGCACTGAAGCTTTCTTT. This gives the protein CASLTGDRTEAFF.